The present TCR beta chain was sequenced within a study of T cell changes during pregnancy in multiple sclerosis. Germline values: CDR1 SGHKS, CDR2 YYEKEE (reference sequence). The V end was cut by 4 bases, the J end by 1 base, with 24 bases between. The CDR3 is made up of 18 amino acids. Libraries were prepared by immunoSEQ multiplex PCR; TCRdb keeps only in-frame clonotypes and omits some of them. Of more than 30,000 clones in the sample, approximately 90% are singletons; the top ten hold 0.55% to 0.7%. V is TRBV5-5 and J is TRBJ2-7; D is possibly TRBD2 (7 bases). Sequences were derived from CD4+ T cells from peripheral blood mononuclear cells, sampled before pregnancy. This receptor was identified in a female donor with multiple sclerosis, enrolled in a pregnancy study. CDR3 sequence: CASSPKGGGNVRSYEQYF. The CDR3 nucleotides read TGTGCCAGCAGCCCGAAGGGCGGGGGCAACGTTAGGTCCTACGAGCAGTACTTC.